These 18 T cell receptor beta chains were sequenced from one sample in a study of T cell responses to AZD1222 COVID-19 vaccine. Here immunoSEQ multiplex PCR was the method, and the copy in TCRdb shows in-frame clones only, minus some. The table has under 200,000 clones, almost 95% seen once. The material was peripheral blood, obtained on day 0 of AZD1222 vaccination. All receptors derive from an adult in good health.

This chain joins TRBV9 and TRBJ2-5, with D possibly being TRBD1 (6 bases). V lost 4 bases, J lost 0 bases, and 28 bases lay in between. Looked up from germline, CDR1 is SGDLS and CDR2 is YYNGEE. CDR3 size: 20 residues. CDR3 DNA: TGTGCCAGCAGCTCCCACCCAGGGGCAGGGGCACTACCCGACCAAGAGACCCAGTACTTC. Encoded protein: CASSSHPGAGALPDQETQYF.

V is TRBV19 and J is TRBJ2-7; 9 bases match TRBD2. V shed 4 bases, J shed 2 bases, and the junction held 12 bases outside the gene matches. Germline values: CDR1 LNHDA, CDR2 SQIVND (reference sequence). CDR3 length: 17 amino acids. This CDR3 is CASSTTLAGEVPYEQYF. CDR3 nucleotides: TGTGCCAGTAGTACCACTTTAGCGGGAGAAGTCCCCTACGAGCAGTACTTC.

The chain has TRBV19 and TRBJ1-2, with 9 nucleotides matching TRBD1. The CDR3 length is 13 residues. J gave up 7 bases and V 4 bases, and 4 bases lay outside the gene matches. The germline CDR1 and CDR2 sequences are LNHDA and SQIVND (reference sequence). CDR3 sequence (DNA): TGTGCCAGTAGTAACCGGGACAGGGCTGGCTACACCTTC. Translating it yields CASSNRDRAGYTF.

V is TRBV29-1 and J is TRBJ2-3; 7 bases are shared with TRBD2. This CDR3 has 13 amino acids. The ends lost 7 bases at V and 0 bases at J; junction bases unmatched: 4. Germline values: CDR1 SQVTM, CDR2 ANQGSEA. The CDR3 here is CSAGRPSTDTQYF. The CDR3 DNA reads TGCAGCGCCGGGAGGCCGAGCACAGATACGCAGTATTTT.

The J gene is TRBJ2-7, the V gene TRBV11-2, with D hard to call. V was trimmed by 5 bases and J by 3 bases, leaving 5 bases between them. This CDR3 spans 11 amino acids. Germline loops: CDR1 SGHAT, CDR2 FQNNGV. The CDR3 loop is CASSPRYEQYF. The CDR3 nucleotides are TGTGCCAGCAGCCCTCGCTACGAGCAGTACTTC.

The chain carries TRBV15 and TRBJ2-1; D gene uncertain. Germline V gives CDR1 LNHNV, CDR2 YYDKDF (reference sequence). Deletions cut 3 bases from V and 0 bases from J, with 9 bases between. CDR3 size: 15 residues. The CDR3, as DNA: TGTGCCACCAGCAGGCCCAGGAGCTCCTACAATGAGCAGTTCTTC. The encoded protein is CATSRPRSSYNEQFF.

The gene calls are TRBV2 and TRBJ2-7, with 8 bases matching TRBD2. There are 15 residues in the CDR3. Germline trimming cut 6 bases from V and 6 bases from J; bases unmatched to any gene: 13. CDR1 and CDR2 (germline): SNHLY, FYNNEI. CDR3 DNA: TGTGCCAGCAGGGGTCCGTCGGGAGGGAGTCGCGAGCAGTACTTC. This encodes CASRGPSGGSREQYF. The complete variable domain, with remaining parts taken from reference TRBV2 and TRBJ2-7, reads EPEVTQTPSHQVTQMGQEVILRCVPISNHLYFYWYRQILGQKVEFLVSFYNNEISEKSEIFDDQFSVERPDGSNFTLKIRSTKLEDSAMYFCASRGPSGGSREQYFGPGTRLTVT.

The chain carries TRBV30 and TRBJ1-6; tentative D call: TRBD1 (6 bases). The V end was cut by 3 bases, the J end by 7 bases, with 22 bases between. From germline, CDR1 is GTSNPN and CDR2 SVGIG (reference sequence). This CDR3 region has 17 residues. This chain's CDR3 is CAWRIPPPTGFNSPLHF. The CDR3 bases are TGTGCCTGGAGGATACCTCCCCCAACAGGGTTCAATTCACCCCTCCACTTT.

The chain links TRBV28 to TRBJ1-6; 10 nucleotides line up with TRBD1. This CDR3 has 15 residues. Unmatched junction bases numbered 5, after V lost 7 bases and J lost 5 bases. Looked up from germline, CDR1 is MDHEN and CDR2 is SYDVKM. The CDR3 loop reads CASKPGQGNNSPLHF. The CDR3 DNA sequence: TGTGCCAGCAAACCGGGACAGGGGAATAATTCACCCCTCCACTTT.

The chain has TRBV18 and TRBJ2-2; no reliable D call. This CDR3 contains 15 residues. V was pared by 1 base and J by 2 bases, with 8 bases between. Looked up from germline, CDR1 is KGHSH and CDR2 is LQKENI. The CDR3 spells CASSPRGYNTGELFF. The DNA of the CDR3 is TGTGCCAGCTCACCACGGGGTTATAACACCGGGGAGCTGTTTTTT.

This sequence joins TRBV3-1 (or the pseudogene TRBV3-2) and TRBJ2-1; 10 bases map to TRBD2. Germline loops: CDR1 LGHDT, CDR2 YNNKEL (reference sequence). Losses at the gene ends were 4 bases for V and 2 bases for J; bases not matched to a gene: 2. The CDR3 runs to 15 residues. The CDR3 coding sequence is TGTGCCAGCAGCCTAGCGGGAGGCACCTACAATGAGCAGTTCTTC. This sequence encodes CASSLAGGTYNEQFF.

The CDR3 region has the DNA TGTGCCAGCAGCTTAAGAGGGGCCACCGGGGAGCTGTTTTTT. Translated: CASSLRGATGELFF. The gene calls are TRBV7-3 and TRBJ2-2; D might be TRBD1 or TRBD2, each matching 5 bases. The V end lost 1 base, the J end lost 4 bases, and 7 bases lay between the germline ends. Per the germline V gene, CDR1 is SGHTA and CDR2 is FQGTGA. This CDR3 spans 14 amino acids.

The chain has TRBV27 and TRBJ2-1; D might be TRBD1 or TRBD2, each matching 5 bases. Germline V CDR1 and CDR2: MNHEY, SMNVEV (reference sequence). V was cut by 5 bases and J by 1 base, with 12 bases left in between. The CDR3 contains 15 residues. The CDR3 coding sequence is TGTGCCAGCAGTACCGGGACGGCTTCCTACAATGAGCAGTTCTTC. Protein sequence: CASSTGTASYNEQFF.

The gene calls are TRBV19 and TRBJ2-6; unclear D gene. There are 15 residues in the CDR3. V was clipped by 3 bases and J by 4 bases, with 10 bases between them. Germline-derived CDR1 and CDR2 are LNHDA and SQIVND (reference sequence). CDR3 in amino acids: CASSILVTGANVLTF. Written as DNA, the CDR3 is TGTGCCAGTAGTATCCTAGTTACCGGGGCCAACGTCCTGACTTTC. The whole variable domain, remainder taken from reference TRBV19 and TRBJ2-6, is DGGITQSPKYLFRKEGQNVTLSCEQNLNHDAMYWYRQDPGQGLRLIYYSQIVNDFQKGDIAEGYSVSREKKESFPLTVTSAQKNPTAFYLCASSILVTGANVLTFGAGSRLTVL.

The V and J genes are TRBV3-1 (or the pseudogene TRBV3-2) and TRBJ1-1, with D hard to call. Germline assignment: CDR1 LGHDT and CDR2 YNNKEL (reference sequence). Trimming shortened V by 1 base and J by 9 bases, and 12 bases separated the two germline ends. This CDR3 is built from 13 residues. CDR3 sequence (DNA): TGTGCCAGCAGCCAAGTGGGCCAGGCCCAAGCTTTCTTT. Translation gives CASSQVGQAQAFF.

V usage is TRBV4-1 and J usage is TRBJ2-3; 8 nucleotides match TRBD1. This CDR3 has 17 amino acids. The V gene's germline CDR1 is MGHRA and CDR2 YSYEKL. With 2 bases clipped from V and 6 bases from J, the junction kept 13 bases outside the gene matches. CDR3 sequence: CASSQTAPGQVMDTQYF. The CDR3 nucleotides are TGCGCCAGCAGCCAAACGGCTCCGGGACAGGTGATGGATACGCAGTATTTT.

The rearrangement uses TRBV28 and TRBJ2-1; D gene uncertain. The CDR3 has 17 residues. V was trimmed by 2 bases and J by 0 bases, leaving 14 bases between them. The germline V gene encodes CDR1 MDHEN and CDR2 SYDVKM. The DNA for the CDR3 is TGTGCCAGCAGTTTAGGTTTTGGGCAAGACTCCTACAATGAGCAGTTCTTC. As protein: CASSLGFGQDSYNEQFF.

The chain combines TRBV7-8 with TRBJ2-2, with 7 bases identical to TRBD1. The CDR3 runs to 16 residues. V was pared by 1 base and J by 1 base, with 3 bases of the junction left unmatched. The germline gives CDR1 SGHVS, CDR2 FQNEAQ. CDR3 sequence reads: CASSLGGGRNTGELFF. The CDR3 DNA reads TGTGCCAGCAGCTTAGGAGGGGGCCGGAACACCGGGGAGCTGTTTTTT.